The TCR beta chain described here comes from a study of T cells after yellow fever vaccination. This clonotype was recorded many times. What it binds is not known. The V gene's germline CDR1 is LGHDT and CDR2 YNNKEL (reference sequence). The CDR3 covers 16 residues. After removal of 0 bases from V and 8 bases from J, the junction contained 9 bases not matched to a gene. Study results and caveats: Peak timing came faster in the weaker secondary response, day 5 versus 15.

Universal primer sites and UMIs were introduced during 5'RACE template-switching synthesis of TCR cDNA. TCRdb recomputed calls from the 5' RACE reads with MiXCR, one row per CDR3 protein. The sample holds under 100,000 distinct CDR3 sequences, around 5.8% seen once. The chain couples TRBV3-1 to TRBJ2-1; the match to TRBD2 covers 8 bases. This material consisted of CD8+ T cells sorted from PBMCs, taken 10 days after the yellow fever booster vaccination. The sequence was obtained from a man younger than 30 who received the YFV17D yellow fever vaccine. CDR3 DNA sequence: TGTGCCAGCAGCCAAGAATCACGGGGGGGTGACGATGAGCAGTTCTTC. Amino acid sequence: CASSQESRGGDDEQFF.